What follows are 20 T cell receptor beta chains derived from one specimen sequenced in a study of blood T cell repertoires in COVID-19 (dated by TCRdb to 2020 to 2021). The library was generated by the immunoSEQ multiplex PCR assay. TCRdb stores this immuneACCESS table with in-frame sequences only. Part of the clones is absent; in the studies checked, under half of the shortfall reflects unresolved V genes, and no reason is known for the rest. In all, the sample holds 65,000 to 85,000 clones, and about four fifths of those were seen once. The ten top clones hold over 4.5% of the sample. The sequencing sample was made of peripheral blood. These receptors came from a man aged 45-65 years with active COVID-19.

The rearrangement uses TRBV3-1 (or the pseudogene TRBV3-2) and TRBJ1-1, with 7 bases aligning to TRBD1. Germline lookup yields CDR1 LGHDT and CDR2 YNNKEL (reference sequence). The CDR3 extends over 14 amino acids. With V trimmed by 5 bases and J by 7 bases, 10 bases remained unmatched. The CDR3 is CASSTNDNRGEAFF. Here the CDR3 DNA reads TGTGCCAGCAGCACAAATGATAACAGGGGTGAAGCTTTCTTT.

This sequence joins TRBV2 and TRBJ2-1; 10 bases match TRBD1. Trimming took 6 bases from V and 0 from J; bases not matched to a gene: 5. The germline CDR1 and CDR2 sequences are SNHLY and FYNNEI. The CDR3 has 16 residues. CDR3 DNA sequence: TGTGCCAGCAGGCGCGACAGGGGGCGCTCCTACAATGAGCAGTTCTTC. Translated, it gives CASRRDRGRSYNEQFF.

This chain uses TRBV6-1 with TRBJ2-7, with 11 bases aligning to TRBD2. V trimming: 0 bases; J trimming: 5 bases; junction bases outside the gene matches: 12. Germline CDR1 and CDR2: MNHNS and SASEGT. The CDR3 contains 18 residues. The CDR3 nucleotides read TGTGCCAGCAGTGAAGCTATTCGTAGCGGGGGGGCAGGCCACGAGCAGTACTTC. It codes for CASSEAIRSGGAGHEQYF.

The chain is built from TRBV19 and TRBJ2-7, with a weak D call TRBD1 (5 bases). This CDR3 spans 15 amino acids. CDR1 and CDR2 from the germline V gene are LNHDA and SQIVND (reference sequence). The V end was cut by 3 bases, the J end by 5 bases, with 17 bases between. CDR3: CASSIERSTGDEQYF. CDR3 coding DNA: TGTGCCAGTAGTATTGAGCGCAGCACAGGTGACGAGCAGTACTTC.

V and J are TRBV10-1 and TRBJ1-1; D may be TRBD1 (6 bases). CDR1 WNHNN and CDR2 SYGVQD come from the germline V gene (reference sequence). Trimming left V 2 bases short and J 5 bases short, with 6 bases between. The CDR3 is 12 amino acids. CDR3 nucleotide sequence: TGCGCCAGCAGTGAGCAGGGGACTGAAGCTTTCTTT. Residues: CASSEQGTEAFF.

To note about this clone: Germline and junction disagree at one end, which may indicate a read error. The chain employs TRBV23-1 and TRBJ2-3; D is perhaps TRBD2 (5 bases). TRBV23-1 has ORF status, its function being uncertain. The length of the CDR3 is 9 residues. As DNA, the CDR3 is TGCGCCAGCAGTCAGCCGGGGAGATGG. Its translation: CASSQPGRW.

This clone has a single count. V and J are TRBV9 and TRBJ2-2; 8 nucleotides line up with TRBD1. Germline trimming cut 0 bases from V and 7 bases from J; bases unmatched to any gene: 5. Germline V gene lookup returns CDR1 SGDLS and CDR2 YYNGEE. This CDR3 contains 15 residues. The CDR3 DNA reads TGTGCCAGCAGCGTAGTGGGACAGGTCGGCGGGGAGCTGTTTTTT. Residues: CASSVVGQVGGELFF.

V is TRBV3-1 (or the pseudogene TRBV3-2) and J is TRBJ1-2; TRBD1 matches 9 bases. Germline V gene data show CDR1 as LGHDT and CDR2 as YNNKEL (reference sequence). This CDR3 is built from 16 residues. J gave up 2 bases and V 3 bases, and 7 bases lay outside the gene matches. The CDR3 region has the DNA TGTGCCAGCAGCCAGACCTCACAGGGGGCGAACTATGGCTACACCTTC. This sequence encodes CASSQTSQGANYGYTF.

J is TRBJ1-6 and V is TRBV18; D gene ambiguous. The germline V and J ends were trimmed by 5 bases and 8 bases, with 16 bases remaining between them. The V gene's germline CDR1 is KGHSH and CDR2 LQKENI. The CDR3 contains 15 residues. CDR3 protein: CASSELGIGDSPLHF. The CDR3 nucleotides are TGTGCCAGCTCAGAACTCGGGATCGGGGATTCACCCCTCCACTTT.

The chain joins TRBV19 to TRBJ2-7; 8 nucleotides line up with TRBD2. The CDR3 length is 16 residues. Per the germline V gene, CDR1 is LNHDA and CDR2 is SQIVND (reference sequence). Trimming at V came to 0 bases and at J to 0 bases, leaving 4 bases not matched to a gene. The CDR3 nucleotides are TGTGCCAGTAGTATAGACCGACTAGCGTACTCCTACGAGCAGTACTTC. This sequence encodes CASSIDRLAYSYEQYF. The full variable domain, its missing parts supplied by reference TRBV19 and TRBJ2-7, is DGGITQSPKYLFRKEGQNVTLSCEQNLNHDAMYWYRQDPGQGLRLIYYSQIVNDFQKGDIAEGYSVSREKKESFPLTVTSAQKNPTAFYLCASSIDRLAYSYEQYFGPGTRLTVT.

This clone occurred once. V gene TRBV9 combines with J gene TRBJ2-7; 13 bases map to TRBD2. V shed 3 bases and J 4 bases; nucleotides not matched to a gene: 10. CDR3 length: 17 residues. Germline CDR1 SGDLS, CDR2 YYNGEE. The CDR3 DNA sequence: TGTGCCAGCAGCGCCGAACCGGGACTAGCGGGAACTTACGAGCAGTACTTC. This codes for CASSAEPGLAGTYEQYF.

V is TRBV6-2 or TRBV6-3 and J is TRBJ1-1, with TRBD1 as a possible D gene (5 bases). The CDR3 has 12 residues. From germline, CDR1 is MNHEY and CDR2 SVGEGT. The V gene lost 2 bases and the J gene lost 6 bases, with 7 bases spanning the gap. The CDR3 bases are TGTGCCAGCAGTTACCTGGGGCCTGAAGCTTTCTTT. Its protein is CASSYLGPEAFF.

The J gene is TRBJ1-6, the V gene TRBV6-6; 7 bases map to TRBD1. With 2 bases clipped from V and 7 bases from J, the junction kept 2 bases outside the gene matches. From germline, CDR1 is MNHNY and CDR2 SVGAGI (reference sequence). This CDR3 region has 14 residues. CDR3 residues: CASSYDRANSPLHF. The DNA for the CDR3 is TGTGCCAGCAGTTACGACAGGGCAAATTCACCCCTCCACTTT.

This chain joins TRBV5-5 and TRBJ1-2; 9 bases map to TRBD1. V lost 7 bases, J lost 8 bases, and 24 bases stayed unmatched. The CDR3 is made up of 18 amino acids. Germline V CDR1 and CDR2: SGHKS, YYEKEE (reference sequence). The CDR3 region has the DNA TGTGCCAGCGCTTTCACTGGGACAGGGAGTTCAAGAGGTACCGGCTACACCTTC. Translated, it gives CASAFTGTGSSRGTGYTF.

In nucleotides, the CDR3 is TGTGCCAGCAGTGAAGGGTACGGTGAGACCCAGTACTTC. It yields the protein CASSEGYGETQYF. The gene calls are TRBV2 and TRBJ2-5; D call uncertain. Trimming removed 1 base from V and 5 bases from J, with 8 bases in between. In germline, CDR1 is SNHLY, CDR2 FYNNEI. This CDR3 comprises 13 residues.

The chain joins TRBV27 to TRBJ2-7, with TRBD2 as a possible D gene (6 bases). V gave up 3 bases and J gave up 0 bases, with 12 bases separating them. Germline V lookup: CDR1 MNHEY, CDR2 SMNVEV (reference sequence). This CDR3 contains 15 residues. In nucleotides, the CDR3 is TGTGCCAGCAGTTTTAGCGGCGGGGACTCCTACGAGCAGTACTTC. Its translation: CASSFSGGDSYEQYF.

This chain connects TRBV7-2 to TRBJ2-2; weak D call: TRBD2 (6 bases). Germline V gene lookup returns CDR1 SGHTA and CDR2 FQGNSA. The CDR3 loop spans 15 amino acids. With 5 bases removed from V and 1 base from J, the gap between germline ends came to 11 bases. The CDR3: CASSPGLLNTGELFF. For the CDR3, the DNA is TGTGCCAGCAGCCCGGGACTCCTGAACACCGGGGAGCTGTTTTTT.

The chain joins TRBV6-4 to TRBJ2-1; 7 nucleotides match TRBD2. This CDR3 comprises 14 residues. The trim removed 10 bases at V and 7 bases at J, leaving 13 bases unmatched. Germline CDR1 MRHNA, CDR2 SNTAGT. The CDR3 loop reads CATSDAGDPNEQFF. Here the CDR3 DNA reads TGTGCCACTTCCGACGCGGGGGATCCTAATGAGCAGTTCTTC.

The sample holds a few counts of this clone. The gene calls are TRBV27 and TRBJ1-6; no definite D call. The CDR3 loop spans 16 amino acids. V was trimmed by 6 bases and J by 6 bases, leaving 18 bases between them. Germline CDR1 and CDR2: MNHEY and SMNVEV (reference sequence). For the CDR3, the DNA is TGTGCCAGCAGAACCTATTACAGCTCCACTAATTCACCCCTCCACTTT. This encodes CASRTYYSSTNSPLHF.

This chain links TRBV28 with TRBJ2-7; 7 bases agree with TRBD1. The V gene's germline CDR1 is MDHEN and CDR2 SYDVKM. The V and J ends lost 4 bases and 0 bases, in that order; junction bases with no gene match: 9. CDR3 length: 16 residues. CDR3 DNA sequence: TGTGCCAGCAGTTCGGTCGGGACAGACATCTCCTACGAGCAGTACTTC. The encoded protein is CASSSVGTDISYEQYF. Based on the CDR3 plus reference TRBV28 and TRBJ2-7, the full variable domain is DVKVTQSSRYLVKRTGEKVFLECVQDMDHENMFWYRQDPGLGLRLIYFSYDVKMKEKGDIPEGYSVSREKKERFSLILESASTNQTSMYLCASSSVGTDISYEQYFGPGTRLTVT.